This T cell receptor beta chain came from a study of cytomegalovirus exposure and HLA in healthy donors (TCRdb year 2017). Concerning the study at large: In an earlier analysis of roughly 590 of the donors, around 290 Gb of sequence data and 117 million unique TCR beta sequences from 150 million to 200 million T cells were reported. The study aimed to test whether signatures of past pathogen exposure could be identified by cataloging public T cell receptors. Using immunosequencing, the study profiled T cell repertoires from fewer than 850 subjects and related those repertoires to cytomegalovirus serostatus. To study patterns of TCR occurrence, a later analysis re-analyzed previously published TCR beta repertoires from around 670 donors and added high-resolution HLA genotyping. Among the roughly 400 genotyped donors, about 83% belonged to the genetic ancestry cluster associated with self-reported Caucasian donors. Every discovery cohort repertoire had been produced on one sequencing platform. A later genetic analysis used genome-wide SNP genotypes for about 65% of the 666 donors, treating that subset as a discovery cohort. To decide whether each TCR beta V gene segment behaved as functional or pseudogenic, an earlier analysis of 587 of the donors relied on high-throughput TCR beta sequencing. Among some 400 genotyped donors of the cohort, an average of roughly 230,000 unique TCR beta nucleotide sequences was sequenced per donor, of which roughly 17% were non-productive. Four to six DR-DQ haplotypes were handled as single units for association and clustering, since linkage in the cohort was strong. In addition to the first cohort of 650 to 750 subjects, a separate validation cohort of 100 to 150 different subjects was used. Both class I and class II loci were covered by HLA typing, at four-digit resolution. In the later analysis, no new phenotypic data were used to find candidate immune exposures; instead, reliance was placed on TCR beta sequences and their occurrence across donors. An early release covering 500 to 750 HLA-typed donors comprised approximately 300 gigabases of sequencing data and roughly 85 million unique TCR sequences. To predict cytomegalovirus infection status, the study combined high-throughput TCR immunosequencing, statistical association of individual TCRs with disease status, and machine learning. Alongside the repertoire data, information on donor age, sex, ethnicity and CMV serostatus was compiled. Typing coverage differed by locus: A, B, C, DRB1 and DQB1 were typed in roughly 620-630 donors, DQA1 in about 510, DPA1 in 600 to 610, and DPB1 in just under 490.

Regarding this clone: What this receptor recognizes is not known. The sample holds no much larger clone one base away, and base qualities are not on file.

CDR3 length: 15 amino acids, cysteine to phenylalanine. Left in the record is the CDR3 DNA by itself, 45 bases read in frame from the first base. The germline V and J ends show losses of 6 bases and 6 bases respectively, and no gene match explains 8 bases of the junction. As encoded in the germline V gene, CDR1 is MDHEN while CDR2 is SYDVKM. In total, approximately 610 healthy bone marrow donors made up the cohort. At the time of sampling, all cohort members were nominally healthy, though unrecorded immune exposures were likely present. The donor was CMV seronegative and was included in the group of a few hundred seronegative cohort members. A peripheral blood sample was collected from each donor, and TCR beta sequencing was performed on peripheral blood mononuclear cells. The Qiagen DNeasy Blood Extraction Kit was used to extract genomic DNA from the blood cell samples. Beyond this particular receptor, the publication reports: In a later genetic analysis, fewer N-insertions in productive TCRs were reported among donors in an Asian-associated ancestry cluster than the roughly 700-donor mean. It was suggested by the authors that the approach could potentially be generalized to other disease states and immunological phenotypes. Broadly in line with IMGT annotations, most TCR beta V segments showed up in productive rearrangements about 90% or about 30% of the time in an earlier analysis of around 600 of the donors. In a later analysis, the rate of TCR association differed among HLA loci, with DRB1 alleles having the most associated TCRs and HLA-C alleles having the fewest. A later analysis found that HLA-associated TCR beta chains were more clonally expanded and had lower generation probabilities than equally common non-associated chains. Across donors, most TCR sequences were observed very rarely, whereas some public TCRs were present in many individuals. A further reported finding was that TCR beta sequences accurately predicted the HLA-A and HLA-B alleles for most subjects in the first cohort. Because the 87-base-pair reads could not distinguish some IMGT-functional V segments, including TRBV6-2 and TRBV6-3, those segments were excluded. According to a later analysis, most CMV-associated TCR beta chains appeared to be HLA-restricted, and the HLA associations seemed to be driven largely by CMV exposure. In both the original and validation cohorts, the classifier was reported to diagnose cytomegalovirus status with high specificity and sensitivity. The study gave a list of 150 to 200 TCR beta chains associated with cytomegalovirus. A group of highly shared sequence variants was considered likely to be a technical artifact of the sequencing pipeline. V-gene and J-gene trimming of TCR beta chains was associated with a missense DCLRE1C variant in a later genetic analysis, and the association was replicated in an independent cohort. According to a later analysis, parvovirus B19, influenza, CMV and Epstein-Barr virus appeared linked to several top co-occurrence clusters. A few of the identified cytomegalovirus-associated TCR beta chains were confirmed in vitro to be specific for cytomegalovirus antigens. Linkage disequilibrium might explain the correlated functional status among segregating V segments, but an unknown experimental factor could not be ruled out. Because some donors lacked HLA typing at each locus, the association tests relied only on the typed subset. Assigning TCR associations to individual alleles was difficult when HLA alleles, especially DR and DQ, strongly co-occurred. Because counts were too low, roughly 17 rarely observed V segments, including chromosome 9 orphons, were left out of the earlier analysis of a few hundred of the donors. For the cohort, immune exposure information was limited to CMV serostatus. In this cohort, only TCR beta chains were sequenced, and detectable features were limited by the absence of alpha or paired-chain data. Specific HLA alleles were associated with 18,000 or so TCR beta sequences at a false discovery rate of 0.05 in a later analysis. Presence/absence analyses assumed roughly uniform sequencing depth across donors, an assumption that may not hold.

Libraries came from the immunoSEQ multiplex PCR assay. A mixture of 60 forward primers for TCR Vbeta segments and 13 reverse primers for TCR Jbeta segments was used in the multiplex PCR. The CDR3 region of rearranged TCR beta genes was amplified from genomic DNA with a multiplex PCR assay. Amplified TCR beta libraries were sequenced as 87-base-pair reads on the Illumina HiSeq System. Per the source publication's procedure: In a later analysis, tens of millions of unique TCR beta chains were counted across the approximately 640 repertoires, and about 10 million of these chains were shared by at least two donors. Raw reads were error-corrected and collapsed into unique sequences by a nearest-neighbor algorithm in which closely related sequences were merged to remove PCR and sequencing errors. V, D and J gene segments were assigned by aligning CDR3 sequences to IMGT reference sequences. For a sequence to be retained, a match of at least six nucleotides was required to both a V gene segment and a J gene segment. Rearrangements were called productive when the CDR3 lacked stop codons and stayed in frame with V and J; all others were non-productive. CDR3 was defined by IMGT convention, running from the second conserved V-encoded cysteine to the conserved J-encoded phenylalanine. The earlier analysis of some 550 of the donors excluded any sequence lacking an unambiguous match to a single V gene segment. In an earlier analysis of around 600 of the donors, V segments were called functional above 56.7% productive rearrangements and were called segregating when the between-donor standard deviation exceeded 5%. To diagnose cytomegalovirus status from the catalog of TCR beta chain sequences, a statistical classification framework was built. A later analysis assigned V and J genes by comparing TCR nucleotide sequences with IMGT/GENE-DB human TR gene sequences. A later analysis assigned CDR3 sequences and most-parsimonious VDJ recombination scenarios with the TCRdist pipeline. In a later analysis, each TCR beta chain was defined by its CDR3 amino acid sequence together with its V-gene family, and reads without a unique V-gene family were excluded. In a later analysis, around 650 highly shared, low-generation-probability nucleotide sequences were removed to address suspected cross-contamination and a sequencing artifact. A later analysis calculated a clonal expansion index for each public chain from normalized within-repertoire ranks of inferred template counts. A later analysis computed generation probabilities with a VDJ recombination model fitted to out-of-frame rearrangements, and checked the results against IGoR. Hypergeometric tests were used in a later analysis to score TCR-TCR, TCR-HLA and TCR-CMV co-occurrence, with a repertoire-size bias correction applied to the TCR pairs. False discovery rates were estimated in a later analysis by permuting HLA or CMV assignments 20 times. In a later analysis, co-occurring TCRs were grouped using DBSCAN, with TCRdist sequence similarity added in when clustering inside HLA-allele-positive subsets. Repertoires with fewer than 30,000 or more than 120,000 public chains were left out of co-occurrence clustering, as were a few repertoires with anomalous nucleotide sharing. Held by TCRdb, this immuneACCESS table contains in-frame sequences only and omits some clones. Under half of the omission traces to an unresolved V gene where checked; the cause of the rest is unknown. V, J and clone size are those of that table, while D and trimming were read from the DNA. The sample table contains 200,000 to 250,000 clones; only one count was recorded for roughly 84% of them. About 1.7% of the sample is held by the ten biggest clonotypes.

The chain is assembled from TRBV28 and TRBJ2-1, with 10 junctional bases fitting TRBD2. The source is a middle-aged man in good health and CMV-seronegative. The sequenced material came from PBMCs. The DNA sequence is as follows: TGTGCCAGCAGCTCAGCGGGAGGGCCCGGCAATGAGCAGTTCTTC. Translated, it gives CASSSAGGPGNEQFF.